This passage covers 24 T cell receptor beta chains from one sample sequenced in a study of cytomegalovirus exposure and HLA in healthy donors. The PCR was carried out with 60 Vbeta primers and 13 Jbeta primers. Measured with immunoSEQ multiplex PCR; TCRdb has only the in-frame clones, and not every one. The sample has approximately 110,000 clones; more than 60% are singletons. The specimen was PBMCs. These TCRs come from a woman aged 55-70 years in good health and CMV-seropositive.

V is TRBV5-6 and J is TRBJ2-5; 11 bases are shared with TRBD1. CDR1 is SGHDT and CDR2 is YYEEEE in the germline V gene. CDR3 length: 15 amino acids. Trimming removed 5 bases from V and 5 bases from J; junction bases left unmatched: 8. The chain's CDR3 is CASSYWTGGMETQYF. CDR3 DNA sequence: TGTGCCAGCAGTTATTGGACAGGGGGCATGGAGACCCAGTACTTC.

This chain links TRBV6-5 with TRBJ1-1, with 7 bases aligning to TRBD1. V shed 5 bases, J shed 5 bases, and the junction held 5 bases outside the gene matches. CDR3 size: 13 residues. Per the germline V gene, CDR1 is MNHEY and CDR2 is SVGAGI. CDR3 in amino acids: CASSQGGRTEAFF. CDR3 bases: TGTGCCAGCAGTCAAGGGGGCCGGACTGAAGCTTTCTTT.

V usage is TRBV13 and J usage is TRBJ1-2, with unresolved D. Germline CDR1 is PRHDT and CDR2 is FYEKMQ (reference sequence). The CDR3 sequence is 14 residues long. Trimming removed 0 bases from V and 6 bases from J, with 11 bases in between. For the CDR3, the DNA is TGTGCCAGCAGCTTAGGTTACTTGTTCAATGGCTACACCTTC. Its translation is CASSLGYLFNGYTF.

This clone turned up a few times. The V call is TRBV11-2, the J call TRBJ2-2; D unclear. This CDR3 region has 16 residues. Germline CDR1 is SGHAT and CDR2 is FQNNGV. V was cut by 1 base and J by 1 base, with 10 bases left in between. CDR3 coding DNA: TGTGCCAGCAGCTTAGCCGGGTCAATGAACACCGGGGAGCTGTTTTTT. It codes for CASSLAGSMNTGELFF.

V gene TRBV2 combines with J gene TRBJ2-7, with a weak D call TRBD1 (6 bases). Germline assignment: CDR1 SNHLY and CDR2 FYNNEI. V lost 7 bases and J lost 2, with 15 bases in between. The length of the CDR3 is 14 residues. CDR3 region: CASNPRDIPYEQYF. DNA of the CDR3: TGTGCCAGCAACCCCCGGGACATACCCTACGAGCAGTACTTC. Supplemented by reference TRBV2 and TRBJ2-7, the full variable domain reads EPEVTQTPSHQVTQMGQEVILRCVPISNHLYFYWYRQILGQKVEFLVSFYNNEISEKSEIFDDQFSVERPDGSNFTLKIRSTKLEDSAMYFCASNPRDIPYEQYFGPGTRLTVT.

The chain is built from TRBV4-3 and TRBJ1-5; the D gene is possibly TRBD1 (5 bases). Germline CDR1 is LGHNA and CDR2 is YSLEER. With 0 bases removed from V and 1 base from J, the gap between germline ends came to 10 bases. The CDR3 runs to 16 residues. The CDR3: CASSQDQGRSNQPQHF. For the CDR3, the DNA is TGCGCCAGCAGCCAAGACCAGGGTAGGAGCAATCAGCCCCAGCATTTT.

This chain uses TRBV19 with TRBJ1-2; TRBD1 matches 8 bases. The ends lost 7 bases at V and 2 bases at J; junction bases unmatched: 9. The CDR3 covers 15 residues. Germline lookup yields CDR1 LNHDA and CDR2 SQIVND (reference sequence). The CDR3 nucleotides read TGTGCCAGTAATGACGGGCCAGGGGGCAACTATGGCTACACCTTC. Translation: CASNDGPGGNYGYTF.

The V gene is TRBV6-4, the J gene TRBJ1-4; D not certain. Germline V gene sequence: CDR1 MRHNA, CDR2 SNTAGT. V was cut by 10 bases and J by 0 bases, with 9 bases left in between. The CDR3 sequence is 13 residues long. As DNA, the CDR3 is TGTGCCACCCTACTTTCAACTAATGAAAAACTGTTTTTT. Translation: CATLLSTNEKLFF.

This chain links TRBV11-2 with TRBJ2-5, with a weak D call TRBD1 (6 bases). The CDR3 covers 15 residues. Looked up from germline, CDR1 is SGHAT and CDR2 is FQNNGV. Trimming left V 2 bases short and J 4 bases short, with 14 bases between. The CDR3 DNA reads TGTGCCAGCAGCTTACGACAGGTTAGATCAGAGACCCAGTACTTC. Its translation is CASSLRQVRSETQYF.

CDR3 residues: CHKQGANQPQHF. CDR3 nucleotides: TGTCACAAACAGGGGGCGAATCAGCCCCAGCATTTT. The chain employs TRBV2 and TRBJ1-5, with 9 bases matching TRBD1. This CDR3 has 12 residues. Per the germline V gene, CDR1 is SNHLY and CDR2 is FYNNEI. The full variable domain, with the rest looked up from reference TRBV2 and TRBJ1-5, is EPEVTQTPSHQVTQMGQEVILRCVPISNHLYFYWYRQILGQKVEFLVSFYNNEISEKSEIFDDQFSVERPDGSNFTLKIRSTKLEDSAMYFCHKQGANQPQHFGDGTRLSIL.

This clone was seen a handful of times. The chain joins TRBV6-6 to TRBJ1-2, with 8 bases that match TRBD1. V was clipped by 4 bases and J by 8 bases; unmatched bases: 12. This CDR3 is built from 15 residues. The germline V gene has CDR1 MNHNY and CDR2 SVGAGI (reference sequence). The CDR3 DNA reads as TGTGCCAGCAGTTTCCCGGGTAGGACAGGGCAGGGCTACACCTTC. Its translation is CASSFPGRTGQGYTF.

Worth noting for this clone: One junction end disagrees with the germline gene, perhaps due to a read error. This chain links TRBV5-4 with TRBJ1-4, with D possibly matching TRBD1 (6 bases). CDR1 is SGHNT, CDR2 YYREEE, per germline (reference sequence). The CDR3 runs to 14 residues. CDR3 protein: CASSRRQADEKLFF. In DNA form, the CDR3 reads TGCGCCAGCAGCCGTCGACAGGCGGATGAAAAACTGTTTTTT.

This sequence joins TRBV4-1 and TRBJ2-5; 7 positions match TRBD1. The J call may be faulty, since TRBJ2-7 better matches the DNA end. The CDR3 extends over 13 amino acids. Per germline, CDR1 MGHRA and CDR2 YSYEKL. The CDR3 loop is CASSHRDSVEQYF. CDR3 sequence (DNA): TGCGCCAGCAGCCATCGGGACAGCGTCGAGCAGTACTTC.

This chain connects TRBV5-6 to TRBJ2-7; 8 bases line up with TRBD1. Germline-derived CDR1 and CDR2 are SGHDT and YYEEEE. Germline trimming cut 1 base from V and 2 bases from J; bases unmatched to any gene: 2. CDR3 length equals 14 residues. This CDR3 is CASSLQQGAYEQYF. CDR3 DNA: TGTGCCAGCAGCTTGCAACAGGGGGCCTACGAGCAGTACTTC.

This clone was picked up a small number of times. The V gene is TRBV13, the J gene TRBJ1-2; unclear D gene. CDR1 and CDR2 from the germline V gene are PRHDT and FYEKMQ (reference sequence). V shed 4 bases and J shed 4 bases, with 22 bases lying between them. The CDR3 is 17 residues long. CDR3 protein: CASSSYPDGAPGYGYTF. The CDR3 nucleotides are TGTGCCAGCAGCTCATACCCCGACGGAGCCCCTGGCTATGGCTACACCTTC.

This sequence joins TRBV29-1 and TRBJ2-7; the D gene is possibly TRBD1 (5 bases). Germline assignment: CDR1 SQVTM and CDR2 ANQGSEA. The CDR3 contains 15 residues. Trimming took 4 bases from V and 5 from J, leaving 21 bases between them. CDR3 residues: CSVAVGLLPLDEQYF. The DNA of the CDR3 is TGCAGCGTTGCGGTGGGGCTCCTACCTTTGGACGAGCAGTACTTC.

CDR3 residues: CASKSPLNTGELFF. For the CDR3, the DNA is TGTGCCAGCAAATCCCCTTTGAACACCGGGGAGCTGTTTTTT. The chain employs TRBV2 and TRBJ2-2; D ambiguous. Germline V lookup: CDR1 SNHLY, CDR2 FYNNEI. The CDR3 loop spans 14 amino acids. V lost 7 bases, J lost 1 base, and 10 bases lay in between.

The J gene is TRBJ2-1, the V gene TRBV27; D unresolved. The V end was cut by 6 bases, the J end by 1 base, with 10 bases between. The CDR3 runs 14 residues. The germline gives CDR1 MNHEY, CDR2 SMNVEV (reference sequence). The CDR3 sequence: CASRYHGSYNEQFF. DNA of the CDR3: TGTGCCAGCAGATATCACGGTTCCTACAATGAGCAGTTCTTC.

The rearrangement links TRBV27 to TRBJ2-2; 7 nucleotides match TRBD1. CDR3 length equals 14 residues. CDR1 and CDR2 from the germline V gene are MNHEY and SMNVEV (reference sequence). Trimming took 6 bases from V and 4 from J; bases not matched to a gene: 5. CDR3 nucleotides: TGTGCCAGCAGCAAGACAGGGTTCACCGGGGAGCTGTTTTTT. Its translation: CASSKTGFTGELFF.

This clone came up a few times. CDR3 DNA: TGTGCCAGCAGCCAATCGGCGGCAGGGGACACCGGGGAGCTGTTTTTT. Its protein is CASSQSAAGDTGELFF. J is TRBJ2-2 and V is TRBV16; tentatively, D is TRBD1 (6 bases). CDR1 and CDR2 from the germline V gene are KGHSY and FQNENV. V was pared by 0 bases and J by 3 bases, with 11 bases between. This CDR3 is 16 amino acids long.

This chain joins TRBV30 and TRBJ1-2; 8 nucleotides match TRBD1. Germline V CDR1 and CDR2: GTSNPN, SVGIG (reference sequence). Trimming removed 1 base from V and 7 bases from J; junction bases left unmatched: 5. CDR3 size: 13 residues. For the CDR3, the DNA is TGTGCCTGGAGTGGGACAGGGATCCGTGGCTACACCTTC. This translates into CAWSGTGIRGYTF. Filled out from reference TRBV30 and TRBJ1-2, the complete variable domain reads SQTIHQWPATLVQPVGSPLSLECTVEGTSNPNLYWYRQAAGRGLQLLFYSVGIGQISSEVPQNLSASRPQDRQFILSSKKLLLSDSGFYLCAWSGTGIRGYTFGSGTRLTVV.

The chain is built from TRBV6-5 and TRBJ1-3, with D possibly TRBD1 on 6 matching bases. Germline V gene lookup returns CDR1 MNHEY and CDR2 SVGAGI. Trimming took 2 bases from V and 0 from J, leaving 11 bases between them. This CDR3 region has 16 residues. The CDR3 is CASSYQGIRSGNTIYF. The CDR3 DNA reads TGTGCCAGCAGTTACCAGGGGATCCGCTCTGGAAACACCATATATTTT.

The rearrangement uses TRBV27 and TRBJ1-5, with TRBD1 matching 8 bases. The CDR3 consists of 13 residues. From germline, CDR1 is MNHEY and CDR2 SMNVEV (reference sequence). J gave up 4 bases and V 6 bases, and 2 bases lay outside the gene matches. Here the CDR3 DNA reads TGTGCCAGCAGGAGACAGGGGAATCAGCCCCAGCATTTT. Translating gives CASRRQGNQPQHF.

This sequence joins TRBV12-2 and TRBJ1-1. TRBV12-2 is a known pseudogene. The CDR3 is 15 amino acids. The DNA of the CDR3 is TGTGCAAGTCGACTGAGGGGAGGGGGTAATACTGAAGCTTTCTTT. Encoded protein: CASRLRGGGNTEAFF.